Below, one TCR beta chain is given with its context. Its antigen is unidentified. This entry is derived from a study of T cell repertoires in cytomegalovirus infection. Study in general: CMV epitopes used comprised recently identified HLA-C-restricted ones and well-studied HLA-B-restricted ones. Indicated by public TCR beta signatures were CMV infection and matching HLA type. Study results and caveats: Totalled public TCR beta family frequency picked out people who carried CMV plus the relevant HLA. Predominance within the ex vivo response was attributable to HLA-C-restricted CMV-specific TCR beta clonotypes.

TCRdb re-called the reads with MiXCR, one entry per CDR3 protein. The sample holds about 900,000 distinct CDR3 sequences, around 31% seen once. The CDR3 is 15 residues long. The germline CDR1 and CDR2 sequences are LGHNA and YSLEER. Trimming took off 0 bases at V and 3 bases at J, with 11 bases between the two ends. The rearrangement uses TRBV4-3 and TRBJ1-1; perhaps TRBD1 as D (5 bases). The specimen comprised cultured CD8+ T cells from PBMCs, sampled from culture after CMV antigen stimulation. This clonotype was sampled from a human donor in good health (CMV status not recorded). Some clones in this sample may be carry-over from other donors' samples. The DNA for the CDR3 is TGCGCCAGCAGCCAAGACTCGGGGGTATACACTGAAGCTTTCTTT. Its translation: CASSQDSGVYTEAFF.